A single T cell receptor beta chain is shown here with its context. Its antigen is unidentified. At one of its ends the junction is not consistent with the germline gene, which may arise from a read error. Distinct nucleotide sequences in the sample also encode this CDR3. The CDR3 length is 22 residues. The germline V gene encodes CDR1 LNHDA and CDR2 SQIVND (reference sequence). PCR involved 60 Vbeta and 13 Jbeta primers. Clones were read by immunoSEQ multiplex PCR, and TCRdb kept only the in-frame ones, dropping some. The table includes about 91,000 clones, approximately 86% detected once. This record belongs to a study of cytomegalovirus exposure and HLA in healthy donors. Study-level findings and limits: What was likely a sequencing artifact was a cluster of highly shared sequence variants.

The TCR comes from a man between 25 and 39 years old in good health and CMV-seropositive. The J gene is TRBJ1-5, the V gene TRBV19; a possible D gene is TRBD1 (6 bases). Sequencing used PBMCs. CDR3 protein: CASSIVRPRDNALLYSNQPQHF. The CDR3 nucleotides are TGCGCCAGTAGTATAGTCAGGCCTCGGGACAATGCGTTACTATATAGCAATCAGCCCCAGCATTTT.